Presented here are 28 T cell receptor beta chains from one specimen sequenced in a study of regulatory T cells in long-lasting Graves disease. Time point denoted: newly diagnosed GD, antithyroid drugs for less than 3 months. From PBMCs, RNA was extracted and then used to make the TCR library. Construction of the TCR beta libraries employed iRepertoire HTBI primers in conjunction with Arm-PCR of CDR3 regions. TCRdb called the multiplex PCR reads again in MiXCR, with one record for every CDR3 protein. Of some 340,000 distinct CDR3 sequences in the sample, about 11% were seen once. The same data also went into a second study, on T cells in Graves' hyperthyroidism and ophthalmopathy.

This specimen consisted of peripheral blood mononuclear cells (PBMCs), obtained at new diagnosis, from a patient treated with antithyroid drugs. The receptors stem from a woman aged 18-29 years with Graves disease.

This clonotype was detected a few times. The J gene is TRBJ2-1, the V gene TRBV7-3, with D perhaps TRBD2 (6 bases). With 4 bases removed from V and 5 bases from J, the gap between germline ends came to 12 bases. From germline, CDR1 is SGHTA and CDR2 FQGTGA. This CDR3 is built from 14 residues. CDR3 sequence (DNA): TGTGCCAGCAGCTCCGGGACTTCGAACAATGAGCAGTTCTTC. Its translation: CASSSGTSNNEQFF.

The table lists this clonotype with a few counts. A much larger clone differs from this one at a single base, so this may be a read error. The chain has TRBV28 and TRBJ2-1; D possibly corresponds to TRBD2 (6 bases). Trimming took off 4 bases at V and 8 bases at J, with 21 bases between the two ends. This CDR3 is built from 16 residues. Germline assignment: CDR1 MDHEN and CDR2 SYDVKM. This CDR3 is CASSSSRGAEGHEQFF. The CDR3 DNA reads TGTGCCAGCAGTTCTTCTCGCGGGGCCGAGGGGCATGAGCAGTTCTTC.

This clonotype was detected only a few times. The J gene is TRBJ2-6, the V gene TRBV6-9, with D possibly TRBD1 on 5 matching bases. In germline, CDR1 is MNHGY, CDR2 SVAAGI. The CDR3 totals 15 residues. V was cut by 2 bases and J by 4 bases, with 9 bases left in between. CDR3: CASSYGGAGANVLTF. CDR3 in DNA: TGTGCCAGCAGTTATGGTGGGGCCGGGGCCAACGTCCTGACTTTC.

This clonotype was observed many times. This chain links TRBV5-1 with TRBJ2-3; 9 bases agree with TRBD2. The CDR3 extends over 16 amino acids. The V gene's germline CDR1 is SGHRS and CDR2 YFSETQ. The J segment lost 2 bases and the V segment lost 0 bases, leaving 4 bases of the junction unmatched. CDR3 DNA: TGCGCCAGCAGCTTGGGGCTAGCGGGGAACACAGATACGCAGTATTTT. Translation gives CASSLGLAGNTDTQYF.

This clonotype was counted ten times or more. The V and J genes are TRBV3-1 and TRBJ2-1; 7 bases are shared with TRBD2. J lost 8 bases, V lost 5 bases, and 15 bases had no gene match. CDR1 is LGHDT, CDR2 YNNKEL, per germline (reference sequence). The CDR3 runs 16 residues. The CDR3 spells CASSSIGEREGYEQFF. CDR3 in DNA: TGTGCCAGCAGCTCCATTGGGGAGCGGGAAGGCTATGAGCAGTTCTTC.

This clonotype came up many times. The V call is TRBV20-1, the J call TRBJ1-4, with D maybe TRBD1 (5 bases). The V gene's germline CDR1 is DFQATT and CDR2 SNEGSKA (reference sequence). V was cut by 4 bases and J by 8 bases, with 8 bases left in between. This CDR3 comprises 11 residues. CDR3: CSATGGEKLFF. CDR3 sequence (DNA): TGCAGTGCTACGGGGGGGGAAAAACTGTTTTTT.

This clonotype was observed at least ten times. The chain links TRBV7-8 to TRBJ2-2; a weak D match, TRBD2 (7 bases). Trimming cost V 1 base and J 5 bases, with 17 bases left between them. This CDR3 is built from 17 residues. Per germline, CDR1 SGHVS and CDR2 FQNEAQ. In DNA form, the CDR3 reads TGTGCCAGCAGCTTAGGAGCCGGGGGGAGGGGGACCGGGGAGCTGTTTTTT. Encoded protein: CASSLGAGGRGTGELFF.

On this clonotype: A much larger clone lies one base from this, so it may be a read error. The chain couples TRBV3-1 to TRBJ1-1; D is ambiguous. V lost 4 bases, J lost 6 bases, and 15 bases lay in between. The CDR3 is 14 residues long. From germline, CDR1 is LGHDT and CDR2 YNNKEL (reference sequence). CDR3 region: CASSPPGYGPEAFF. The DNA for the CDR3 is TGTGCCAGCAGCCCACCCGGGTATGGGCCTGAAGCTTTCTTT.

The rearrangement uses TRBV4-3 and TRBJ2-3; unclear D gene. V was clipped by 0 bases and J by 1 base, with 11 bases between them. Germline V gene data show CDR1 as LGHNA and CDR2 as YSLEER. CDR3 length equals 16 residues. CDR3 sequence: CASSQDWKGRTDTQYF. CDR3 nucleotides: TGCGCCAGCAGCCAAGATTGGAAAGGACGCACAGATACGCAGTATTTT.

This clonotype occurred many times. The chain has TRBV11-2 and TRBJ2-1; 7 bases line up with TRBD2. Germline V gene sequence: CDR1 SGHAT, CDR2 FQNNGV. With V trimmed by 4 bases and J by 8 bases, 5 bases remained unmatched. The CDR3 runs to 13 residues. In DNA, the CDR3 is TGTGCCAGCAGCTATGGGCGGGAGTATGAGCAGTTCTTC. Residues: CASSYGREYEQFF.

This clonotype occurred a few times. The genes are TRBV7-6 and TRBJ1-2, with a tentative D call TRBD1 (5 bases). Deletions cut 5 bases from V and 3 bases from J, with 22 bases between. The CDR3 is 17 amino acids. Germline loops: CDR1 SGHVS, CDR2 FNYEAQ. The CDR3 is CASSPLSAGAAHYGYTF. CDR3 DNA: TGTGCCAGCAGCCCACTATCCGCTGGGGCAGCTCACTATGGCTACACCTTC. Variable domain in full (rest from reference TRBV7-6 and TRBJ1-2): GAGVSQSPRYKVTKRGQDVALRCDPISGHVSLYWYRQALGQGPEFLTYFNYEAQQDKSGLPNDRFSAERPEGSISTLTIQRTEQRDSAMYRCASSPLSAGAAHYGYTFGSGTRLTVV.

In this sample, this clonotype turned up many times. The chain links TRBV28 to TRBJ2-7; no firm D call. V was cut by 3 bases and J by 2 bases, with 5 bases left in between. This CDR3 has 12 residues. Germline CDR1 MDHEN, CDR2 SYDVKM. The CDR3 is CASSLVAYEQYF. The CDR3, as DNA: TGTGCCAGCAGTTTGGTGGCCTACGAGCAGTACTTC.

This clonotype was recorded at least ten times. The gene calls are TRBV28 and TRBJ1-1; no clear D gene. Germline CDR1 is MDHEN and CDR2 is SYDVKM. The V gene lost 3 bases and the J gene lost 8 bases, with 13 bases spanning the gap. The CDR3 is 13 amino acids. This CDR3 reads CASSFLIGREAFF. DNA of the CDR3: TGTGCCAGCAGTTTCTTGATAGGGAGAGAAGCTTTCTTT. The full variable domain, rest sourced from reference TRBV28 and TRBJ1-1, is DVKVTQSSRYLVKRTGEKVFLECVQDMDHENMFWYRQDPGLGLRLIYFSYDVKMKEKGDIPEGYSVSREKKERFSLILESASTNQTSMYLCASSFLIGREAFFGQGTRLTVV.

This clonotype was observed a few times. This chain links TRBV15 with TRBJ1-6; possibly TRBD1 for D (5 bases). The CDR3 length is 12 residues. Germline V gives CDR1 LNHNV, CDR2 YYDKDF (reference sequence). The V gene lost 5 bases and the J gene lost 8 bases, with 7 bases spanning the gap. The CDR3 nucleotides read TGTGCCACCAGCTCCAGGGATTCACCCCTCCACTTT. This encodes CATSSRDSPLHF.

This clonotype has only a few counts. This sequence joins TRBV10-3 and TRBJ2-3, with D perhaps matching TRBD2 (6 bases). Trimming stripped 3 bases from V and 3 bases from J, with 16 bases between. Per germline, CDR1 ENHRY and CDR2 SYGVKD. This CDR3 is built from 16 residues. The CDR3 reads CAISDPRVSGTDTQYF. The DNA of the CDR3 is TGTGCCATCAGTGATCCTAGGGTTAGCGGTACAGATACGCAGTATTTT.

A word on this clonotype: A much larger clone is a single base away; this may be a read error. The chain combines TRBV6-1 with TRBJ1-1, with D uncertain. Germline V gene data show CDR1 as MNHNS and CDR2 as SASEGT. This CDR3 is 15 amino acids long. V was clipped by 6 bases and J by 1 base, with 15 bases between them. The DNA of the CDR3 is TGTGCCAGCAGGCGTATGGGGAACACGAACACTGAAGCTTTCTTT. This sequence encodes CASRRMGNTNTEAFF.

The sample holds many counts of this clonotype. The chain carries TRBV10-3 and TRBJ1-5; D perhaps matches TRBD1 (6 bases). The V and J ends lost 2 bases and 7 bases respectively, with 12 bases between them. Germline V CDR1 and CDR2: ENHRY, SYGVKD. This CDR3 region has 14 residues. This CDR3 is CAISEEGGAQPQHF. The CDR3 DNA is TGTGCCATCAGTGAGGAGGGGGGGGCGCAGCCCCAGCATTTT.

Ten or more counts support this clonotype. The chain joins TRBV7-9 to TRBJ2-5; D remains ambiguous. The ends were cut back, 2 bases at V and 7 bases at J, with 11 bases in the middle. The CDR3 has 13 amino acids. Germline V CDR1 and CDR2: SEHNR, FQNEAQ (reference sequence). The CDR3 coding sequence is TGTGCCAGCAGCTTACTGGCGTCGGGGACCCAGTACTTC. It specifies CASSLLASGTQYF.

The chain links TRBV5-1 to TRBJ2-1, with D perhaps TRBD2 (5 bases). Germline V gives CDR1 SGHRS, CDR2 YFSETQ. V was shortened by 0 bases and J by 5 bases, with 12 bases between the two germline ends. CDR3 length: 15 residues. CDR3 sequence reads: CASSLDAGRDNEQFF. CDR3 DNA: TGCGCCAGCAGCTTGGATGCGGGCCGAGACAATGAGCAGTTCTTC.

This clonotype has at least ten counts. This chain uses TRBV11-2 with TRBJ2-1; 7 bases match TRBD2. The CDR3 extends over 17 amino acids. Per germline, CDR1 SGHAT and CDR2 FQNNGV. J gave up 0 bases and V 2 bases, and 7 bases lay outside the gene matches. CDR3 DNA sequence: TGTGCCAGCAGCTTACGTAGGCGGGAGTTCTCCTACAATGAGCAGTTCTTC. This translates into CASSLRRREFSYNEQFF.

This clonotype showed up many times. This chain uses TRBV20-1 with TRBJ2-3, with 7 bases aligning to TRBD2. Germline V gene data show CDR1 as DFQATT and CDR2 as SNEGSKA (reference sequence). This CDR3 contains 15 residues. J was trimmed by 0 bases and V by 6 bases; bases with no gene match: 9. The CDR3 DNA reads as TGCAGTGCGGGGGGGTCTGACTTTAGCACAGATACGCAGTATTTT. Its protein product is CSAGGSDFSTDTQYF.

This clonotype was counted many times. The rearrangement uses TRBV6-1 and TRBJ2-1, with D uncertain. CDR3 length: 13 residues. Germline-derived CDR1 and CDR2 are MNHNS and SASEGT. V dropped 6 bases and J dropped 4 bases, with 10 bases sitting between them. CDR3 residues: CASRKLGYNEQFF. The DNA for the CDR3 is TGTGCCAGCAGGAAACTGGGTTACAATGAGCAGTTCTTC.

This clonotype has at least ten counts. The chain joins TRBV27 to TRBJ2-7; D not resolved. Germline CDR1 and CDR2: MNHEY and SMNVEV (reference sequence). Between the trimmed V and J ends, which lost 8 bases and 0 bases, there was a span of 14 bases. CDR3 length: 14 residues. CDR3 in DNA: TGTGCCAGCCAGAGGATTCGCTCCTCCTACGAGCAGTACTTC. Its protein is CASQRIRSSYEQYF.

Note on this clonotype: A read error is possible here, since a much larger clone lies one base away. The gene calls are TRBV20-1 and TRBJ2-1; 7 nucleotides match TRBD1. The CDR3 has 15 residues. Unmatched junction bases numbered 7, after V lost 5 bases and J lost 0 bases. Germline CDR1 DFQATT, CDR2 SNEGSKA (reference sequence). CDR3 region: CSAQRGQSSYNEQFF. DNA of the CDR3: TGCAGTGCTCAGAGGGGACAGAGCTCCTACAATGAGCAGTTCTTC.

The table lists this clonotype with many counts. The chain is built from TRBV6-2 or TRBV6-3 and TRBJ2-1, with a weak D call TRBD2 (5 bases). Trimming removed 8 bases from V and 7 bases from J, with 12 bases in between. Per germline, CDR1 MNHEY and CDR2 SVGEGT. The CDR3 extends over 12 amino acids. CDR3 sequence: CASGERGNEQFF. CDR3 in DNA: TGTGCCAGCGGCGAACGGGGAAATGAGCAGTTCTTC.

V and J are TRBV27 and TRBJ2-3, with 9 nucleotides matching TRBD2. Germline-derived CDR1 and CDR2 are MNHEY and SMNVEV (reference sequence). This CDR3 contains 16 residues. Germline trimming cut 5 bases from V and 0 bases from J; bases unmatched to any gene: 6. CDR3 protein: CASSPRLAASTDTQYF. The CDR3 DNA is TGTGCCAGCAGTCCCAGACTAGCGGCTAGCACAGATACGCAGTATTTT.

In this sample, this clonotype turned up many times. This chain joins TRBV6-2 or TRBV6-3 and TRBJ2-1; D unclear. This CDR3 spans 16 amino acids. V lost 5 bases and J lost 1, with 15 bases in between. Germline CDR1 is MNHEY and CDR2 is SVGEGT. This CDR3 reads CASSPHHYMSYNEQFF. The CDR3 DNA reads as TGTGCCAGCAGTCCCCACCATTATATGTCCTACAATGAGCAGTTCTTC.

This clonotype was counted ten times or more. The chain couples TRBV12-3 or TRBV12-4 to TRBJ2-3; either TRBD1 or TRBD2 may fit D (5 bases each). V was clipped by 8 bases and J by 8 bases, with 17 bases between them. There are 13 residues in the CDR3. CDR3 loop: CASDHLGGCTQYF. The DNA of the CDR3 is TGTGCCAGCGATCACCTTGGGGGTTGTACGCAGTATTTT.